What follows are 27 T cell receptor beta chains derived from one specimen sequenced in a study of CXCR3-negative and CXCR3-positive naive CD8 T cells. TRB cDNA libraries were made by UMI-labeled 5' RACE. TCRdb re-called the 5' RACE reads and gives one entry per CDR3 protein, without DNA. The data include tens of thousands of distinct CDR3 sequences; the top ten clones carry more than 0.35%. Sequencing was carried out using naive CXCR3- CD8+ T cells from blood. The subset denotes: CD45RO-CCR7+CD27+CD95- naive CD8+ T cells lacking CXCR3 (TNR3-). These receptors came from a human donor in good health. Some clones in this sample may be carry-over from other donors' samples.

The chain has TRBV6-5 and TRBJ2-7; no DNA is available, so the TRBD1 call from TCRdb remains unchecked. The V gene's germline CDR1 is MNHEY and CDR2 SVGAGI. The CDR3 consists of 12 residues. The CDR3 here is CASSYRGNEQYF.

The genes are TRBV3-1 and TRBJ2-2; checking the TCRdb D call of TRBD2 is not possible without DNA. The CDR3 covers 16 residues. Germline CDR1 LGHDT, CDR2 YNNKEL (reference sequence). CDR3 protein: CASSQVKLAKGGELFF.

This chain links TRBV27 with TRBJ2-7. Germline CDR1 and CDR2: MNHEY and SMNVEV (reference sequence). This CDR3 has 14 amino acids. The CDR3 sequence is CASSPLLSPYEQYF.

V is TRBV7-9 and J is TRBJ2-3; absent DNA, TCRdb's TRBD2 call cannot be checked. This CDR3 has 15 amino acids. In germline, CDR1 is SEHNR, CDR2 FQNEAQ (reference sequence). CDR3: CASSLAMRGTDTQYF.

V usage is TRBV7-6 and J usage is TRBJ2-7. The germline V gene has CDR1 SGHVS and CDR2 FNYEAQ. The CDR3 totals 13 residues. The CDR3 is CASSSGGFYEQYF.

The chain carries TRBV19 and TRBJ2-2; the TCRdb D gene call, TRBD1, has no DNA to confirm it. The CDR3 spans 16 residues. Germline V gives CDR1 LNHDA, CDR2 SQIVND (reference sequence). The CDR3 loop reads CASQRWGDPNTGELFF.

This chain uses TRBV7-9 with TRBJ2-1; TCRdb outputs TRBD1, but without DNA this stays unchecked. Per germline, CDR1 SEHNR and CDR2 FQNEAQ (reference sequence). This CDR3 has 12 residues. The CDR3 sequence: CASSSQGDEQFF.

The V gene is TRBV29-1, the J gene TRBJ2-1. The CDR3 contains 15 residues. Per the germline V gene, CDR1 is SQVTM and CDR2 is ANQGSEA. The CDR3 loop is CSVEASGASYNEQFF.

J is TRBJ2-7 and V is TRBV5-6; absent DNA, TCRdb's TRBD2 call cannot be checked. The CDR3 totals 14 residues. Germline assignment: CDR1 SGHDT and CDR2 YYEEEE. This CDR3 is CASSLPTPSYEQYF.

J is TRBJ2-5 and V is TRBV29-1; TCRdb's D call of TRBD1 is untestable without DNA. This CDR3 region has 14 residues. CDR1 is SQVTM, CDR2 ANQGSEA, per germline. CDR3 sequence reads: CSQLERGREETQYF.

This sequence joins TRBV7-2 and TRBJ1-2. The germline V gene has CDR1 SGHTA and CDR2 FQGNSA. The CDR3 is 16 residues long. CDR3 loop: CASSLDWGDGRYGYTF.

The V and J genes are TRBV5-1 and TRBJ2-1; TCRdb reports TRBD1, a call that lacks DNA to check it against. Per germline, CDR1 SGHRS and CDR2 YFSETQ. The CDR3 runs 16 residues. The CDR3 sequence is CASSWGVTGSYNEQFF.

The chain joins TRBV7-9 to TRBJ1-5; as DNA is missing, the TRBD1 call by TCRdb cannot be tested. Germline V gene data show CDR1 as SEHNR and CDR2 as FQNEAQ (reference sequence). The CDR3 sequence is 17 residues long. CDR3 region: CASSLARGAFSNQPQHF. The whole variable domain, filled in from reference TRBV7-9 and TRBJ1-5, reads DTGVSQNPRHKITKRGQNVTFRCDPISEHNRLYWYRQTLGQGPEFLTYFQNEAQLEKSRLLSDRFSAERPKGSFSTLEIQRTEQGDSAMYLCASSLARGAFSNQPQHFGDGTRLSIL.

This chain joins TRBV14 and TRBJ2-2; the D call of TRBD1 rests on TCRdb alone, since no DNA is present to check it. The length of the CDR3 is 17 residues. Germline lookup yields CDR1 SGHDN and CDR2 FVKESK. The CDR3: CASSDNPGAPSTGELFF.

V and J are TRBV12-3 or TRBV12-4 and TRBJ2-4; checking the TCRdb D call of TRBD1 is not possible without DNA. This CDR3 has 14 residues. CDR3 amino acids: CASSTSQFKDIQYF.

In terms of frequency, this clonotype is medium-sized. The genes are TRBV29-1 and TRBJ2-1; the TCRdb call, TRBD2, lacks DNA for checking. The germline gives CDR1 SQVTM, CDR2 ANQGSEA. The CDR3 has 13 amino acids. The CDR3 loop is CSVGLENYNEQFF.

The chain combines TRBV13 with TRBJ2-7; TCRdb selects TRBD1, and the lack of DNA leaves this call unchecked. The CDR3 consists of 13 residues. CDR1 and CDR2 from the germline V gene are PRHDT and FYEKMQ (reference sequence). The CDR3 loop is CASSDRDPYEQYF.

The V gene is TRBV6-2 or TRBV6-3, the J gene TRBJ2-1; TCRdb names TRBD1, which stays unverified in the absence of DNA. This CDR3 region has 17 residues. The V gene's germline CDR1 is MNHEY and CDR2 SVGEGT. CDR3 region: CASSTIEGGPSWNEQFF.

The chain employs TRBV20-1 and TRBJ1-1. The CDR3 is 14 amino acids. Germline CDR1 reads DFQATT; CDR2 reads SNEGSKA (reference sequence). The CDR3 reads CSAQDLRVSTEAFF.

V is TRBV4-2 and J is TRBJ2-7; there is no DNA to check the TCRdb D call of TRBD1. This CDR3 is 13 amino acids long. Germline CDR1 is LGHNA and CDR2 is YNFKEQ. This CDR3 reads CASSWGQDNEQYF.

The chain has TRBV7-2 and TRBJ2-7; TCRdb's D call, TRBD1, is unchecked because there is no DNA. The germline V gene encodes CDR1 SGHTA and CDR2 FQGNSA. The CDR3 runs 17 residues. The CDR3 here is CASSFLWLGGSSYEQYF.

This chain connects TRBV29-1 to TRBJ1-2; the TRBD1 assignment by TCRdb is unverifiable without DNA. The CDR3 covers 14 residues. Looked up from germline, CDR1 is SQVTM and CDR2 is ANQGSEA. The CDR3 is CSVEERDVRYGYTF.

The chain joins TRBV28 to TRBJ2-3; absent DNA, TCRdb's TRBD1 call cannot be checked. The CDR3 loop spans 16 amino acids. Per the germline V gene, CDR1 is MDHEN and CDR2 is SYDVKM. The CDR3 is CASSHRQGGGTDTQYF.

The chain's CDR3 is CASSQDRSGLKNEQFF. The gene calls are TRBV4-3 and TRBJ2-1; the TCRdb call, TRBD2, lacks DNA for checking. CDR1 and CDR2 from the germline V gene are LGHNA and YSLEER. This CDR3 region has 16 residues.

This chain joins TRBV9 and TRBJ2-1; TCRdb's D call of TRBD1 is untestable without DNA. CDR3 length: 15 amino acids. The germline V gene encodes CDR1 SGDLS and CDR2 YYNGEE. CDR3 amino acids: CASSVVAGVNNEQFF.

The chain's CDR3 is CASSPIGDRNYNEQFF. V usage is TRBV9 and J usage is TRBJ2-1; TCRdb names TRBD1, which stays unverified in the absence of DNA. The CDR3 is 16 amino acids. Germline values: CDR1 SGDLS, CDR2 YYNGEE.

The J gene is TRBJ2-7, the V gene TRBV7-2; TCRdb outputs TRBD1, but without DNA this stays unchecked. The CDR3 loop spans 15 amino acids. The germline V gene has CDR1 SGHTA and CDR2 FQGNSA. CDR3 sequence reads: CASSVRQGALNEQYF.